The 14 T cell receptor beta chains below come from one sample, sequenced in a study of shared clonotypes between healthy human individuals. CD8 cells classed as naive were CD45RO-negative and positively selected for CCR7, excluding terminally differentiated effector memory CD45RA+ cells. Sequencing was performed with immunoSEQ multiplex PCR; in TCRdb, only in-frame clones are kept and a portion is missing. The top ten clones hold 0.11% of a sample with roughly 650,000 clones, 96% of them seen once. Sequenced sample: naive CD8+ T cells sorted from blood. The receptor source for this set is a woman between 25 and 40 years old in good health.

The rearrangement links TRBV29-1 to TRBJ2-5; D ambiguous. CDR1 is SQVTM, CDR2 ANQGSEA, per germline. Trimming removed 6 bases at V and 3 bases at J, with 5 bases between. This CDR3 has 10 residues. The CDR3 coding sequence is TGCAGCGTGGTGGAAGAGACCCAGTACTTC. This sequence encodes CSVVEETQYF.

This clone has only one observation. This rearrangement joins TRBV12-5 to TRBJ2-1; TRBD1 aligns across 9 bases. The CDR3 loop spans 15 amino acids. Germline assignment: CDR1 LGHNT and CDR2 FRNRAP. J was trimmed by 0 bases and V by 6 bases; bases with no gene match: 3. CDR3 nucleotides: TGTGCTAGTGGGCCGACAGGGGGCTCCTACAATGAGCAGTTCTTC. Its protein product is CASGPTGGSYNEQFF.

This rearrangement joins TRBV6-4 to TRBJ2-7; TRBD2 matches 12 bases. Germline trimming cut 2 bases from V and 11 bases from J; bases unmatched to any gene: 10. CDR1 is MRHNA and CDR2 is SNTAGT in the germline V gene. The CDR3 consists of 15 residues. The CDR3 loop reads CASSDPEPTSGSEYF. The CDR3 coding sequence is TGTGCCAGCAGTGACCCTGAACCGACTAGCGGGAGTGAGTACTTC.

The rearrangement links TRBV27 to TRBJ2-1, with 10 bases fitting TRBD2. J gave up 0 bases and V 5 bases, and 7 bases lay outside the gene matches. The CDR3 spans 17 residues. From germline, CDR1 is MNHEY and CDR2 SMNVEV (reference sequence). The CDR3 bases are TGTGCCAGCAGTCCCTCAGCGGGAGGGCCCTCCTACAATGAGCAGTTCTTC. Translated, it gives CASSPSAGGPSYNEQFF.

The V gene is TRBV6-4, the J gene TRBJ2-7; D might be TRBD2 (6 bases). In germline, CDR1 is MRHNA, CDR2 SNTAGT. V was cut by 6 bases and J by 4 bases, with 16 bases left in between. The CDR3 consists of 14 residues. The CDR3 DNA reads TGTGCCAGCAGCGCGGGACCGCTCGGGTACGAGCAGTACTTC. It encodes CASSAGPLGYEQYF.

V gene TRBV7-9 combines with J gene TRBJ1-2, with D hard to call. This CDR3 has 15 amino acids. V was cut by 5 bases and J by 5 bases, with 18 bases left in between. Germline V gives CDR1 SEHNR, CDR2 FQNEAQ (reference sequence). CDR3 amino acids: CASSPIRNKGYGYTF. In DNA form, the CDR3 reads TGTGCCAGCAGCCCAATAAGGAACAAAGGTTATGGCTACACCTTC.

The chain carries TRBV27 and TRBJ2-1; tentatively, D is TRBD1 or TRBD2 (7 bases each). Trimming pared 0 bases from V and 4 bases from J, leaving 13 bases between. CDR1 and CDR2 from the germline V gene are MNHEY and SMNVEV (reference sequence). This CDR3 is built from 16 residues. CDR3 amino acids: CASSLSWQGGYNEQFF. In DNA, the CDR3 is TGTGCCAGCAGTTTATCCTGGCAGGGGGGGTACAATGAGCAGTTCTTC.

The rearrangement joins TRBV27 to TRBJ2-1; 14 nucleotides agree with TRBD2. This CDR3 region has 19 residues. V lost 4 bases and J lost 0; bases outside the gene matches: 8. Germline assignment: CDR1 MNHEY and CDR2 SMNVEV (reference sequence). This CDR3 reads CASSSPGLAGGSSYNEQFF. CDR3 nucleotide sequence: TGTGCCAGCAGTTCCCCAGGACTAGCGGGAGGTAGCTCCTACAATGAGCAGTTCTTC.

This clone was seen once. The chain links TRBV21-1 to TRBJ2-7; TRBD1, the table's D call, lacks a check against the DNA. TRBV21-1 is a pseudogene segment. The CDR3 totals 14 residues. CDR3 loop: CASSQGTGGGEQYF. The CDR3 DNA follows: TGTGCCAGCTCCCAAGGGACAGGGGGTGGCGAGCAGTACTTC.

This rearrangement joins TRBV29-1 to TRBJ1-1; D gene unclear. V was shortened by 5 bases and J by 4 bases, with 14 bases between the two germline ends. This CDR3 contains 13 residues. Germline V gene sequence: CDR1 SQVTM, CDR2 ANQGSEA. This CDR3 is CSVRTGEGTEAFF. The CDR3 DNA is TGCAGCGTTCGGACCGGGGAGGGCACTGAAGCTTTCTTT.

This chain connects TRBV29-1 to TRBJ2-1, with TRBD2 matching over 14 bases. This CDR3 has 14 residues. The germline V gene encodes CDR1 SQVTM and CDR2 ANQGSEA. V lost 5 bases, J lost 8 bases, and 5 bases stayed unmatched. The CDR3 coding sequence is TGCAGCGTTTGGGGACTAGCGGGAGTGCATGAGCAGTTCTTC. Protein product: CSVWGLAGVHEQFF.

The V call is TRBV5-5, the J call TRBJ1-1; the D gene is possibly TRBD1 (5 bases). V shed 6 bases and J shed 3 bases, with 15 bases lying between them. CDR1 and CDR2 (germline): SGHKS, YYEKEE (reference sequence). The CDR3 has 14 amino acids. The CDR3 DNA reads as TGTGCCAGCATCCCCGGGGCCATGGACACTGAAGCTTTCTTT. The encoded protein is CASIPGAMDTEAFF.

The gene calls are TRBV19 and TRBJ2-3; 13 bases match TRBD2. There are 17 residues in the CDR3. V lost 3 bases to trimming and J lost 2 bases; unmatched junction nucleotides: 5. Germline V gene sequence: CDR1 LNHDA, CDR2 SQIVND (reference sequence). The CDR3 spells CASSMGTSGMYTDTQYF. In nucleotides, the CDR3 is TGTGCCAGTAGTATGGGGACTAGCGGGATGTACACAGATACGCAGTATTTT.

The rearrangement links TRBV27 to TRBJ1-1; weak D call: TRBD1 (5 bases). With 2 bases removed from V and 3 bases from J, the gap between germline ends came to 13 bases. Germline V gene sequence: CDR1 MNHEY, CDR2 SMNVEV (reference sequence). The CDR3 runs to 15 residues. The CDR3, as DNA: TGTGCCAGCAGTTTAAGAGAGGGGTCGTACACTGAAGCTTTCTTT. This translates into CASSLREGSYTEAFF.